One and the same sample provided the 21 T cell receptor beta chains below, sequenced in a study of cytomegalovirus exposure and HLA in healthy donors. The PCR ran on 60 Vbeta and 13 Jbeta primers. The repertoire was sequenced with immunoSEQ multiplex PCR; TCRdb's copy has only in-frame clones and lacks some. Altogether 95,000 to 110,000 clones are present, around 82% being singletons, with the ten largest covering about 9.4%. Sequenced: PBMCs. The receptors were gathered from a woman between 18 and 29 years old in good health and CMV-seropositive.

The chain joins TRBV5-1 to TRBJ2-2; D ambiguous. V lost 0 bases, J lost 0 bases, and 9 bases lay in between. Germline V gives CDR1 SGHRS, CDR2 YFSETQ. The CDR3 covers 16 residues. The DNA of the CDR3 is TGCGCCAGCAGCTTGGATCCAGTGCCGAACACCGGGGAGCTGTTTTTT. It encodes CASSLDPVPNTGELFF.

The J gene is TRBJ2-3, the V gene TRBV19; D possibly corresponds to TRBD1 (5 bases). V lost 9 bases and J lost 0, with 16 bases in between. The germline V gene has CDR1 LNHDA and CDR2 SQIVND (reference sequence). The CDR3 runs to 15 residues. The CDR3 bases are TGTGCCAGCCTCCCCTGGGGCACTAGCACAGATACGCAGTATTTT. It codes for CASLPWGTSTDTQYF.

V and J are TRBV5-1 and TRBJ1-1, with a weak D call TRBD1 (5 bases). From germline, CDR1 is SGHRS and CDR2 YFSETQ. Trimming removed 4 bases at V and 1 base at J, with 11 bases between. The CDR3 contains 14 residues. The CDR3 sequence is CASSVNRQNTEAFF. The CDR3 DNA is TGCGCCAGCAGCGTGAACAGGCAGAACACTGAAGCTTTCTTT.

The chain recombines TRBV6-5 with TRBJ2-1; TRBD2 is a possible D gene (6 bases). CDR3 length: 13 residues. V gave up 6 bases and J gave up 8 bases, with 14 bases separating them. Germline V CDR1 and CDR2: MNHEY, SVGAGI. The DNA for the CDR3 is TGTGCCAGCAGCTTACTGCGGGGTGATGAGCAGTTCTTC. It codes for CASSLLRGDEQFF.

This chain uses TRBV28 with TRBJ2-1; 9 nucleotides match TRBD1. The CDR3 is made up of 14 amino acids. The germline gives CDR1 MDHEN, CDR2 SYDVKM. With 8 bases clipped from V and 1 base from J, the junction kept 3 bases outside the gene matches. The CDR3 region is CASVGTGSYNEQFF. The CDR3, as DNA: TGTGCCAGCGTGGGGACAGGGTCCTACAATGAGCAGTTCTTC.

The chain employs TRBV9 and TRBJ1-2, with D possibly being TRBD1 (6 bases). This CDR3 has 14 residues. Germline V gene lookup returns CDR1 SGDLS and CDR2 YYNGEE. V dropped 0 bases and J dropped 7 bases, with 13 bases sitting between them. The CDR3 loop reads CASSVDRLTGGYTF. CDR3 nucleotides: TGTGCCAGCAGCGTAGACAGACTGACAGGTGGCTACACCTTC.

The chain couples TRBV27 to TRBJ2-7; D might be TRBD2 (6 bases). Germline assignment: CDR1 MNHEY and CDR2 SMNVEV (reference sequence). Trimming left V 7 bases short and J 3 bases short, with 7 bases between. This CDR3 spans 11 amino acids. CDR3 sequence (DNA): TGTGCCAGCACGGACTACTACGAGCAGTACTTC. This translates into CASTDYYEQYF.

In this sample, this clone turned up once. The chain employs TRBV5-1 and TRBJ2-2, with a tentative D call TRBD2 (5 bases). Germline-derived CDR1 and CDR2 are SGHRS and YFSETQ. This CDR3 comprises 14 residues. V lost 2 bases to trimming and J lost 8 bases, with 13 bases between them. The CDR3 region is CASSLVLSGGELFF. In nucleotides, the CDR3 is TGCGCCAGCAGCTTAGTACTATCGGGAGGGGAGCTGTTTTTT.

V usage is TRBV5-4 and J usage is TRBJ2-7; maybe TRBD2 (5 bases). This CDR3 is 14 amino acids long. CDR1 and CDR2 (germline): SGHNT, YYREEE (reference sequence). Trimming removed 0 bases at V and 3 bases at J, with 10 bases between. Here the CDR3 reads CASSLEAGIYEQYF. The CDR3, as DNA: TGTGCCAGCAGCTTGGAGGCGGGTATCTACGAGCAGTACTTC.

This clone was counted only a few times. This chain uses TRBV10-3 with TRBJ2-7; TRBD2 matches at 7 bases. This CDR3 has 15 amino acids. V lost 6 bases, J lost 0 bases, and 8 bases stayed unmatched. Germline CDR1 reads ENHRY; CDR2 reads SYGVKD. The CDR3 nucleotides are TGTGCCATCAGGGCTAGCGGAGTTGACTCCTACGAGCAGTACTTC. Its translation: CAIRASGVDSYEQYF.

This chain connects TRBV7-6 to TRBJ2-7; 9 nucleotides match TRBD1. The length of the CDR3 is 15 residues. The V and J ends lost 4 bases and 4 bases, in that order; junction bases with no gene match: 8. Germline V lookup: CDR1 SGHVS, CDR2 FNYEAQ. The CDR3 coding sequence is TGTGCCAGCAGCTCAACCGGGACAGGGTTTTACGAGCAGTACTTC. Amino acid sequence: CASSSTGTGFYEQYF.

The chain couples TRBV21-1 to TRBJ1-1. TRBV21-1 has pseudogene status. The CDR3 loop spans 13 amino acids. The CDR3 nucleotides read TGTGCCAGCAGCAAATCCGGACCCGGGAGAGCTTTCTTT. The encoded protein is CASSKSGPGRAFF.

CDR3 sequence: CASSPLVRVHNEQFF. CDR3 in DNA: TGTGCCAGCAGTCCCCTTGTCAGGGTCCACAATGAGCAGTTCTTC. V gene TRBV6-6 combines with J gene TRBJ2-1; D is perhaps TRBD1 (5 bases). There are 15 residues in the CDR3. Looked up from germline, CDR1 is MNHNY and CDR2 is SVGAGI (reference sequence). V lost 5 bases to trimming and J lost 5 bases, with 16 bases between them.

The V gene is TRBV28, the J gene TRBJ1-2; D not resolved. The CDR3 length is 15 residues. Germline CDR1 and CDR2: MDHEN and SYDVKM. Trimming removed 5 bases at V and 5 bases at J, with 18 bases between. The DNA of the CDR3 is TGTGCCAGCAGTCAAGCGGGAGGTAGTGTTTATGGCTACACCTTC. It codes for CASSQAGGSVYGYTF.

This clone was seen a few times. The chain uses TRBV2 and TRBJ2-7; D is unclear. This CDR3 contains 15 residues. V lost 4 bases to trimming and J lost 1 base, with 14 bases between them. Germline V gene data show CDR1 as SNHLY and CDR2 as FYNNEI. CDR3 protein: CASSVSVLPSYEQYF. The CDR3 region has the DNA TGTGCCAGCAGTGTTTCGGTCCTTCCATCCTACGAGCAGTACTTC.

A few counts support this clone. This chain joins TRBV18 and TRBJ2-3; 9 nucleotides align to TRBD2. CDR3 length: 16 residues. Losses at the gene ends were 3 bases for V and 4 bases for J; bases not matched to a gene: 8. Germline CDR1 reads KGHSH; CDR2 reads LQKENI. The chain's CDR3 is CASSPEGLAASDTQYF. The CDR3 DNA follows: TGTGCCAGCTCACCGGAGGGACTAGCTGCTTCAGATACGCAGTATTTT.

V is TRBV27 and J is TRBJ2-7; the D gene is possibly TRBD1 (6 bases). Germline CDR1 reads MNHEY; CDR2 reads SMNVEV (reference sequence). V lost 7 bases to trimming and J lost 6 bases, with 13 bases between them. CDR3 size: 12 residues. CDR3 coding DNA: TGTGCCAGCAATCCCCAGGGGATCGAGCAGTACTTC. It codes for CASNPQGIEQYF.

The CDR3 region has the DNA TGTGCCAGCAGCGTAGGAGCTCTCGGGCGGGACAATGAGCAGTTCTTC. Translating gives CASSVGALGRDNEQFF. The rearrangement links TRBV9 to TRBJ2-1, with D perhaps matching TRBD2 (5 bases). From germline, CDR1 is SGDLS and CDR2 YYNGEE. The V gene lost 0 bases and the J gene lost 5 bases, with 15 bases spanning the gap. The CDR3 runs to 16 residues.

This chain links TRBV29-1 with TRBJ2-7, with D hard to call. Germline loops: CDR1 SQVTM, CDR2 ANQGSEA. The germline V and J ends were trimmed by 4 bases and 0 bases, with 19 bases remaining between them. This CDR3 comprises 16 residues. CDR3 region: CSVAGVVPRSSYEQYF. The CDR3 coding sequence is TGCAGCGTTGCTGGCGTGGTCCCACGGAGCTCCTACGAGCAGTACTTC.

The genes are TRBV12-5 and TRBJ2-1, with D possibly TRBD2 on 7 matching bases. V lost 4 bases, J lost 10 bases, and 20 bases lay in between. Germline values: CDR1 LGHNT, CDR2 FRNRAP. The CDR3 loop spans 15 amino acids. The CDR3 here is CASGSPLSGGEEQFF. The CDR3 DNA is TGTGCTAGTGGTTCCCCCCTCTCGGGGGGCGAGGAGCAGTTCTTC.

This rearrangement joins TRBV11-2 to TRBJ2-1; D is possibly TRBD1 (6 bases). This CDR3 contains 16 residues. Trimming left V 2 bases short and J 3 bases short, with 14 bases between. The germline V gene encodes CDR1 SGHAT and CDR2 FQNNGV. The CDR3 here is CASSLFGQILYNEQFF. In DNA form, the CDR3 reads TGTGCCAGCAGCTTATTTGGACAGATCCTCTACAATGAGCAGTTCTTC.